A single sample is the source of the 27 T cell receptor beta chains below, sequenced in a study of T cells expressing NK-cell markers. TCRdb reanalyzed the 5' RACE reads, giving one entry per CDR3 protein sequence and no DNA. Across about 160,000 distinct CDR3 sequences, the top ten clones capture over 20% of the sample. Sequenced: blood T cells: a sorted CD56 or NKG2C T cell subset, CD4+ or CD8+ T cells, or bulk PBMC T cells (not recorded which). The receptor source for this set is a man aged 18-75 years in good health.

This chain connects TRBV7-6 to TRBJ2-1. The CDR3 totals 16 residues. Germline V gene lookup returns CDR1 SGHVS and CDR2 FNYEAQ. CDR3 sequence: CASSLSGLSSYNEQFF.

This chain uses TRBV20-1 with TRBJ1-2; absent DNA, TCRdb's TRBD1 call cannot be checked. The CDR3 contains 13 residues. The germline gives CDR1 DFQATT, CDR2 SNEGSKA (reference sequence). The CDR3 reads CSGGTDLGICYTF.

The V gene is TRBV4-1, the J gene TRBJ2-3; TCRdb designates TRBD2, a call that cannot be tested without DNA. This CDR3 is 17 amino acids long. Germline CDR1 MGHRA, CDR2 YSYEKL. The CDR3 spells CASSQDGPGGATDTQYF.

The rearrangement uses TRBV3-1 and TRBJ2-3; TCRdb gives TRBD1 as the D gene, but with no DNA this cannot be confirmed. Germline V gene data show CDR1 as LGHDT and CDR2 as YNNKEL (reference sequence). The CDR3 sequence is 16 residues long. The CDR3 region is CASSQDTQGWADTQYF.

J is TRBJ2-1 and V is TRBV7-8; TCRdb names TRBD2, which stays unverified in the absence of DNA. The CDR3 consists of 19 residues. CDR1 is SGHVS, CDR2 FQNEAQ, per germline. CDR3 protein: CASSLTQGTSGGAGNEQFF.

The chain recombines TRBV10-3 with TRBJ1-5. Germline V CDR1 and CDR2: ENHRY, SYGVKD. The CDR3 is 16 amino acids. The CDR3 spells CAISDPPLGFNQPQHF.

V gene TRBV27 combines with J gene TRBJ2-2. This CDR3 spans 15 amino acids. Germline CDR1 is MNHEY and CDR2 is SMNVEV (reference sequence). CDR3 in amino acids: CASSLSTGPDGELFF.

J is TRBJ2-1 and V is TRBV2; absent DNA, TCRdb's TRBD2 call cannot be checked. Germline V lookup: CDR1 SNHLY, CDR2 FYNNEI. The CDR3 has 15 amino acids. The CDR3 loop reads CASKLLAGGHGEQFF. Full variable domain (missing parts from reference TRBV2 and TRBJ2-1): EPEVTQTPSHQVTQMGQEVILRCVPISNHLYFYWYRQILGQKVEFLVSFYNNEISEKSEIFDDQFSVERPDGSNFTLKIRSTKLEDSAMYFCASKLLAGGHGEQFFGPGTRLTVL.

The CDR3 is CASSLGFKNSPLHF. The chain joins TRBV27 to TRBJ1-6. The germline V gene encodes CDR1 MNHEY and CDR2 SMNVEV (reference sequence). There are 14 residues in the CDR3.

The chain links TRBV5-4 to TRBJ2-1; TCRdb lists TRBD2, though no DNA is available to test this call. Germline CDR1 reads SGHNT; CDR2 reads YYREEE (reference sequence). This CDR3 contains 14 residues. The CDR3 sequence is CASKSPLQNNEQFF.

The chain links TRBV7-6 to TRBJ2-1; the D call from TCRdb, TRBD1, cannot be confirmed without DNA. This CDR3 contains 18 residues. Germline V gene sequence: CDR1 SGHVS, CDR2 FNYEAQ. CDR3 protein: CASSLVKGRPSSYNEQFF.

The chain uses TRBV12-3 or TRBV12-4 and TRBJ1-1. The CDR3 totals 15 residues. The CDR3 sequence: CASSLGLDLNTEAFF.

V and J are TRBV5-4 and TRBJ2-6. The germline gives CDR1 SGHNT, CDR2 YYREEE (reference sequence). CDR3 length: 14 amino acids. The CDR3 protein is CASAPDSGANVLTF. The full variable domain, in which reference TRBV5-4 and TRBJ2-6 provide the parts outside the CDR3, is ETGVTQSPTHLIKTRGQQVTLRCSSQSGHNTVSWYQQALGQGPQFIFQYYREEENGRGNFPPRFSGLQFPNYSSELNVNALELDDSALYLCASAPDSGANVLTFGAGSRLTVL.

V is TRBV5-1 and J is TRBJ2-3; with no DNA, the TCRdb D assignment of TRBD2 cannot be verified. The germline V gene encodes CDR1 SGHRS and CDR2 YFSETQ. This CDR3 has 16 amino acids. CDR3 in amino acids: CASSLGLAGGPDTQYF.

The rearrangement uses TRBV12-5 and TRBJ1-5. The CDR3 loop spans 16 amino acids. CDR1 is LGHNT, CDR2 FRNRAP, per germline. This chain's CDR3 is CASGADNDGPNQPQHF. The entire variable domain, with the rest obtained from reference TRBV12-5 and TRBJ1-5, is as follows: DARVTQTPRHKVTEMGQEVTMRCQPILGHNTVFWYRQTMMQGLELLAYFRNRAPLDDSGMPKDRFSAEMPDATLATLKIQPSEPRDSAVYFCASGADNDGPNQPQHFGDGTRLSIL.

The chain couples TRBV3-1 to TRBJ2-1; TCRdb's D call, TRBD2, is unchecked because there is no DNA. This CDR3 has 19 residues. CDR1 is LGHDT, CDR2 YNNKEL, per germline (reference sequence). This CDR3 reads CASSPYGTSGDLSYNEQFF.

The V gene is TRBV12-3 or TRBV12-4, the J gene TRBJ2-3; the TCRdb call, TRBD2, lacks DNA for checking. CDR3 size: 14 residues. CDR3 in amino acids: CASSATSGTDTQYF.

The V gene is TRBV11-2, the J gene TRBJ1-4; the D call from TCRdb, TRBD1, cannot be confirmed without DNA. The CDR3 covers 19 residues. From germline, CDR1 is SGHAT and CDR2 FQNNGV. CDR3 residues: CASSLGMWGDGATNEKLFF. The full variable domain, its missing parts supplied by reference TRBV11-2 and TRBJ1-4, is EAGVAQSPRYKIIEKRQSVAFWCNPISGHATLYWYQQILGQGPKLLIQFQNNGVVDDSQLPKDRFSAERLKGVDSTLKIQPAKLEDSAVYLCASSLGMWGDGATNEKLFFGSGTQLSVL.

This chain links TRBV7-2 with TRBJ2-7. Germline V CDR1 and CDR2: SGHTA, FQGNSA. The CDR3 runs 15 residues. The CDR3 region is CASSYDVTSFYEQYF.

The V call is TRBV11-2, the J call TRBJ2-5; TCRdb selects TRBD2, and the lack of DNA leaves this call unchecked. The V gene's germline CDR1 is SGHAT and CDR2 FQNNGV. The CDR3 totals 15 residues. The CDR3 here is CASSLVGSAQETQYF. The full variable domain, completed using reference TRBV11-2 and TRBJ2-5, is EAGVAQSPRYKIIEKRQSVAFWCNPISGHATLYWYQQILGQGPKLLIQFQNNGVVDDSQLPKDRFSAERLKGVDSTLKIQPAKLEDSAVYLCASSLVGSAQETQYFGPGTRLLVL.

The chain uses TRBV4-1 and TRBJ1-1. CDR1 and CDR2 from the germline V gene are MGHRA and YSYEKL. This CDR3 has 15 residues. CDR3 region: CASSFSTTLNTEAFF.

CDR3 loop: CASSSLAKLSYEQYF. The gene calls are TRBV5-6 and TRBJ2-7; as DNA is missing, the TRBD2 call by TCRdb cannot be tested. The germline gives CDR1 SGHDT, CDR2 YYEEEE. The CDR3 totals 15 residues.

The rearrangement uses TRBV4-2 and TRBJ2-1; absent DNA, TCRdb's TRBD2 call cannot be checked. CDR1 and CDR2 from the germline V gene are LGHNA and YNFKEQ. This CDR3 is built from 19 residues. This CDR3 reads CASSQDGLGAGGPYNEQFF.

The chain couples TRBV2 to TRBJ1-1; absent DNA, TCRdb's TRBD1 call cannot be checked. Per the germline V gene, CDR1 is SNHLY and CDR2 is FYNNEI. CDR3 length: 14 residues. The CDR3 reads CASNNQGVNTEAFF.

The chain uses TRBV7-3 and TRBJ2-5; without DNA, the TCRdb call of TRBD1 cannot be checked. This CDR3 spans 13 amino acids. Germline CDR1 and CDR2: SGHTA and FQGTGA. The CDR3 sequence: CASSPDSYGTQYF.

This sequence joins TRBV3-1 and TRBJ2-5; TCRdb returns TRBD2, unconfirmable since there is no DNA. The CDR3 runs 16 residues. The germline V gene encodes CDR1 LGHDT and CDR2 YNNKEL (reference sequence). This chain's CDR3 is CASSQDQAGGWETQYF.

This sequence joins TRBV25-1 and TRBJ2-5; TCRdb designates TRBD2, a call that cannot be tested without DNA. The CDR3 consists of 16 residues. Germline V lookup: CDR1 MGHDK, CDR2 SYGVNS. CDR3 sequence reads: CASSEKAGGRRKTQYF.